This T cell receptor beta chain emerged from a study of beta chain features in type 1 diabetes. Study details: Taken together, all samples contributed around 100,000,000 examined sorted cells. Study-wide results and caveats: TCRB CDR3s were moderately but significantly shorter in Type 1 diabetes patients in all four CD4+ subsets.

This CDR3 has 12 residues. V lost 0 bases, J lost 13 bases, and 2 bases stayed unmatched. The germline CDR1 and CDR2 sequences are GTSNPN and SVGIG (reference sequence). This clone was picked up a small number of times. Its antigen remains unknown. Every isolated RNA sample was fully reverse transcribed, so sequencing captured expressed TCRB transcripts. Data came from immunoSEQ multiplex PCR; TCRdb stores just in-frame clones and leaves some out. The sample contains 400,000 or so clones, 9.5% to 10% of which appear only once. Donors underwent one heparinised blood draw, around 120 mL on average. Researchers reported sorting CD4+ naive, central memory, regulatory and stem cell-like memory cells via CD45RO/CCR7/CD25/CD127/CD95/CD27.

The chain couples TRBV30 to TRBJ1-4, with 10 bases matching TRBD1. Material for sequencing was central memory CD4+ T cells from blood. The TCR originated in a man between 25 and 39 years old with type 1 diabetes. The CDR3 protein is CAWSVTGGRLFF. In nucleotides, the CDR3 is TGTGCCTGGAGTGTGACAGGGGGCCGACTGTTTTTT.